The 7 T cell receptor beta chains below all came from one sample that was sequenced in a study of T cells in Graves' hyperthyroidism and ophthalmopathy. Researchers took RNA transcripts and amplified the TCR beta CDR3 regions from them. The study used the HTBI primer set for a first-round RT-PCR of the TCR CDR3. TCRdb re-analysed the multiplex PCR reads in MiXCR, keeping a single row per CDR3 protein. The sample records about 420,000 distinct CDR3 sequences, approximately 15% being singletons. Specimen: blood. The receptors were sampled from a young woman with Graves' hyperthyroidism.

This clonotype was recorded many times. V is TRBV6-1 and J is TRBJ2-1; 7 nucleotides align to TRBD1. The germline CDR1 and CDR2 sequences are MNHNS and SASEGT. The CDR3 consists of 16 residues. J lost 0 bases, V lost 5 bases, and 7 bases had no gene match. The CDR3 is CASSSERDSSYNEQFF. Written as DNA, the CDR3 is TGTGCCAGCAGTTCCGAACGGGACAGCTCCTACAATGAGCAGTTCTTC.

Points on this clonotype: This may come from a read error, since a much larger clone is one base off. The CDR3 coding sequence is TGTGCCAGCAGTACTAGCGGGGGCGGCACAGATACGCAGTATTTT. Its protein product is CASSTSGGGTDTQYF. The chain recombines TRBV5-5 with TRBJ2-3; 11 nucleotides match TRBD2. CDR1 and CDR2 from the germline V gene are SGHKS and YYEKEE (reference sequence). Trimming took 5 bases from V and 1 from J; bases not matched to a gene: 3. The CDR3 contains 15 residues. The full variable domain, with the rest looked up from reference TRBV5-5 and TRBJ2-3, is DAGVTQSPTHLIKTRGQQVTLRCSPISGHKSVSWYQQVLGQGPQFIFQYYEKEERGRGNFPDRFSARQFPNYSSELNVNALLLGDSALYLCASSTSGGGTDTQYFGPGTRLTVL.

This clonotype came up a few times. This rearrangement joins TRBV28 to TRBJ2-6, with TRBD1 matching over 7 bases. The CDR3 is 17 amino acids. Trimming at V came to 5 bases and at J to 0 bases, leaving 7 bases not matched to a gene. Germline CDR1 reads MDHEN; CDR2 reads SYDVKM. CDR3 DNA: TGTGCCAGCAGTATGGACAGGAGTTACTCTGGGGCCAACGTCCTGACTTTC. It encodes CASSMDRSYSGANVLTF.

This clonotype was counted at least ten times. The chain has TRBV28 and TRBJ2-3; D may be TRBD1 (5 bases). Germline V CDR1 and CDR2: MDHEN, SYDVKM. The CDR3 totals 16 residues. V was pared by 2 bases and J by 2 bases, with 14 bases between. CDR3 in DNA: TGTGCCAGCAGTTTAGTGCAGGGCTACCCCACAGATACGCAGTATTTT. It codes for CASSLVQGYPTDTQYF.

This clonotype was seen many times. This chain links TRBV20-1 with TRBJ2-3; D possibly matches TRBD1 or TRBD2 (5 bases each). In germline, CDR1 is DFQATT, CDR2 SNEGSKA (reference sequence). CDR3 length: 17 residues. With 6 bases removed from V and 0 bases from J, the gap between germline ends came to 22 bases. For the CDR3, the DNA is TGCAGTGCAACCTCCGACGGGACCCAGCATAGCACAGATACGCAGTATTTT. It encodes CSATSDGTQHSTDTQYF.

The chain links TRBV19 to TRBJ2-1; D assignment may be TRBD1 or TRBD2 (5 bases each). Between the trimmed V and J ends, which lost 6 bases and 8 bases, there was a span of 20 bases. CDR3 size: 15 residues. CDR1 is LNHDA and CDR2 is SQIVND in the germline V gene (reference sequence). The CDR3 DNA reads TGTGCCAGTAGCAGCGGAAGGGGTCGGGGCGATGAGCAGTTCTTC. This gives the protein CASSSGRGRGDEQFF.

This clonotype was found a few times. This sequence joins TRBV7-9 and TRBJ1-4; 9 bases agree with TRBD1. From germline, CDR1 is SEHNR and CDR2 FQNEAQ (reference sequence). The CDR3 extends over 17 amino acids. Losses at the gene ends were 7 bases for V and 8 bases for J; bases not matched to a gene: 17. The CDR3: CASTFLTERQGGEKLFF. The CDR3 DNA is TGTGCCAGCACGTTTCTCACCGAAAGACAGGGGGGGGAAAAACTGTTTTTT.